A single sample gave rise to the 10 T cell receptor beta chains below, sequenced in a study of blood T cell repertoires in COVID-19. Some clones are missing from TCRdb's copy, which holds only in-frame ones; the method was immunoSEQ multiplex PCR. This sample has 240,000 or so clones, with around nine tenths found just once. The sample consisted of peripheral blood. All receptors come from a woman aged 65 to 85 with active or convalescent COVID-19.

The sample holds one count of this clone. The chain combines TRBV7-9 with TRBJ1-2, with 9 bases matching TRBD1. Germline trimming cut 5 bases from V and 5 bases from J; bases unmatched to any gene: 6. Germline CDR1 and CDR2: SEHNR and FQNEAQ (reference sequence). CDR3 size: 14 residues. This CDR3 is CASSPTDRGYGYTF. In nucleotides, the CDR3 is TGTGCCAGCAGCCCTACGGACAGGGGTTATGGCTACACCTTC. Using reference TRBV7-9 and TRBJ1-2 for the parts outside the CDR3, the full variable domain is DTGVSQNPRHKITKRGQNVTFRCDPISEHNRLYWYRQTLGQGPEFLTYFQNEAQLEKSRLLSDRFSAERPKGSFSTLEIQRTEQGDSAMYLCASSPTDRGYGYTFGSGTRLTVV.

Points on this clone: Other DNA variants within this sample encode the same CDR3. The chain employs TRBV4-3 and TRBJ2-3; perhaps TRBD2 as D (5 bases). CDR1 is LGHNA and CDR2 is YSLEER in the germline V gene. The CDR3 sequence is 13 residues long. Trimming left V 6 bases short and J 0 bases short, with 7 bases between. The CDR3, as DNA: TGCGCCAGCAGTAGGAGGAGCACAGATACGCAGTATTTT. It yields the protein CASSRRSTDTQYF.

For the CDR3, the DNA is TGTGCCAGCAGCCAGGGGGGGCAGGGGCAAATGATAGGGACCCAGTACTTC. This translates into CASSQGGQGQMIGTQYF. V and J are TRBV3-1 (or the pseudogene TRBV3-2) and TRBJ2-5, with a weak D call TRBD2 (7 bases). Trimming removed 3 bases from V and 7 bases from J, with 24 bases in between. Germline V gene lookup returns CDR1 LGHDT and CDR2 YNNKEL (reference sequence). The CDR3 is 17 amino acids.

In DNA form, the CDR3 reads TGTGCCAGCTCACCGGGCAGCTCCTATAATTCACCCCTCCACTTT. Protein: CASSPGSSYNSPLHF. The V call is TRBV18, the J call TRBJ1-6; D ambiguous. V was clipped by 3 bases and J by 0 bases, with 6 bases between them. CDR1 is KGHSH and CDR2 is LQKENI in the germline V gene. The CDR3 runs 15 residues.

CDR3 DNA sequence: TGTGCCAGCAGCGATTTACAGGGGGAGTATTCACCCCTCCACTTT. Translating it yields CASSDLQGEYSPLHF. This chain connects TRBV14 to TRBJ1-6; 8 bases align to TRBD1. There are 15 residues in the CDR3. The germline V gene has CDR1 SGHDN and CDR2 FVKESK. Trimming at V came to 5 bases and at J to 8 bases, leaving 8 bases not matched to a gene.

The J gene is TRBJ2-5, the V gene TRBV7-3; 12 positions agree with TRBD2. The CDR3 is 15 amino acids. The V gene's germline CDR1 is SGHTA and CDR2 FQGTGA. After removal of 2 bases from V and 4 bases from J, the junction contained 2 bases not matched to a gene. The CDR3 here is CASSLETSGGETQYF. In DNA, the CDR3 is TGTGCCAGCAGCTTAGAGACTAGCGGGGGAGAGACCCAGTACTTC.

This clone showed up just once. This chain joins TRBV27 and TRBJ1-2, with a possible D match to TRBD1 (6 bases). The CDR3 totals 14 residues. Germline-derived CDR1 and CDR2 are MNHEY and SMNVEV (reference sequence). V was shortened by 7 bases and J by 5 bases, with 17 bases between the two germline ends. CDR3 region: CASKFQGMGYGYTF. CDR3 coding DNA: TGTGCCAGCAAATTTCAGGGGATGGGGTATGGCTACACCTTC.

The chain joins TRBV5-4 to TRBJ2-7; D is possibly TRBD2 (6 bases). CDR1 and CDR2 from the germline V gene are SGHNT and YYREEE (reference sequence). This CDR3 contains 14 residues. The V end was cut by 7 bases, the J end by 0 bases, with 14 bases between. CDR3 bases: TGTGCCAGCCGACCGGTGGGGGGCTCCTACGAGCAGTACTTC. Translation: CASRPVGGSYEQYF.

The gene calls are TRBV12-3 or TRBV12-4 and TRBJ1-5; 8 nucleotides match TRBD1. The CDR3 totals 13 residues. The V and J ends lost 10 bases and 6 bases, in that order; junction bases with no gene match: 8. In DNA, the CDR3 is TGTGCCACCCACAGGGGGATAGGTCAGCCCCAGCATTTT. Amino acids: CATHRGIGQPQHF.

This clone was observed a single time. DNA for the CDR3: TGTGCCAGCAGCCCGACTAGCGGGGGGCGAAGCTCCTACGAGCAGTACTTC. Translation gives CASSPTSGGRSSYEQYF. The chain uses TRBV4-2 and TRBJ2-7; TRBD2 matches 13 bases. Trimming removed 4 bases from V and 0 bases from J; junction bases left unmatched: 6. CDR3 size: 17 residues. Germline loops: CDR1 LGHNA, CDR2 YNFKEQ.